These T cell receptor beta chains were read from a single sample in a study of blood T cells in healthy people across ages. TCRdb reprocessed the 5' RACE reads with MiXCR, giving one entry per CDR3 protein. Among approximately 730,000 distinct CDR3 sequences listed, 53% were seen once. The sequencing sample was made of blood. The source of these receptors is a man aged 80 or over in good health. CDR3s include the opening cysteine and the closing phenylalanine or tryptophan. The size of a clone is reported for some rows only, either as once, few or many, or as a class for expanded clones.

V | size | CDR3
TRBV25-1 | NA | CASSPGGFSYEQYF
TRBV5-1 | NA | CASSSTSQGLDEQFF
TRBV5-1 | few | CASSSQSGANVLTF
TRBV24-1 | once | CATSDGLAGEAFYNEQYF
TRBV29-1 | few | CSVAWAVLGNEQFF
TRBV29-1 | few | CSVEEGTGANVLTF
TRBV27 | many | CASSTQGANYGYTF
TRBV9 | few | CASSVGRLYQETQYF
TRBV4-2 | few | CASSPTFSNTEAFF
TRBV2 | few | CASSERIGIYEQYF
TRBV2 | NA | CASTQRGELFF
TRBV20-1 | NA | CSARKASSSYEQYF
TRBV6-2/TRBV6-3 | few | CASTYTSSGTYEQYF
TRBV13 | NA | CASSSGEGRVSEQYF
TRBV6-5 | once | CASRAGASRKLFF
TRBV2 | NA | CASIATSAFTGELFF
TRBV5-1 | few | CASSLAVLNTEAFF
TRBV13 | NA | CASGLHAQGYAYF
TRBV7-9 | NA | CASSRERTGAYEQYF
TRBV25-1 | few | CASSEPGRAKNIQYF
TRBV30 | NA | CAWSVPRGGYEQYF
TRBV6-1 | NA | CASQGGALGNQPQHF
TRBV9 | few | CASSVAGLRTDTQYF
TRBV29-1 | NA | CSVGTGGGYTF
TRBV7-6 | once | CASSPLDAGGYQPQHF
TRBV27 | few | CASSPTLSPIYGYTF
TRBV12-3/TRBV12-4 | few | CASTWTGTKNIQYF
TRBV20-1 | once | CSARDPRQPSSGNTIYF
TRBV4-1 | NA | CASSQDGTGGSGANVLTF
TRBV20-1 | few | CSAPGSGLSYEQYF
TRBV29-1 | NA | CSVSSGSDTDTQYF
TRBV29-1 | NA | CSVGGTNTGELFF
TRBV7-3 | NA | CASSFVGATYNEQFF
TRBV5-6 | NA | CASGRGRTTEAFF
TRBV3-1 | NA | CASSQRGGNTF
TRBV21-1 | NA | CASGTSGRQFF
TRBV11-2 | NA | CASSLAVLSGEQFF
TRBV28 | NA | CASSSGTALYGYTF
TRBV12-3/TRBV12-4 | NA | CASSAPPNYGHTF
TRBV6-2/TRBV6-3 | NA | CASSSPPDIIDEQFF
TRBV10-1 | NA | CASSEGPTGAPLHF
TRBV7-8 | few | CASILEGTQYF
TRBV5-1 | NA | CASSRLRQGASNEQYF
TRBV6-5 | NA | CASRRTGTEFLEQYF
TRBV28 | NA | CASNAGTFGYTF
TRBV6-2/TRBV6-3 | NA | CASSPQKQGAQNQPQHF
TRBV2 | NA | CASGLANTGELFF
TRBV6-2/TRBV6-3 | NA | CASTASGVPYEQFF
TRBV20-1 | NA | CSASLRDKSTEAFF
TRBV6-5 | NA | CASSYRDYSGGELFF
TRBV10-3 | once | CAITPDRGPNTGELFF